The 28 T cell receptor beta chains below all came from one sample that was sequenced in a study of blood T cell repertoires in COVID-19. Clones were sequenced by immunoSEQ multiplex PCR, and TCRdb holds only the in-frame ones, with some missing. This repertoire shows 140,000 or so clones, nearly 90% found once; its top ten account for less than 2%. The sequenced sample was peripheral blood. Source of these receptors: a man between 70 and 80 years old with acute or convalescent COVID-19.

V usage is TRBV6-6 and J usage is TRBJ2-6, with 7 bases aligning to TRBD2. CDR1 and CDR2 (germline): MNHNY, SVGAGI (reference sequence). The J segment lost 0 bases and the V segment lost 5 bases, leaving 7 bases of the junction unmatched. The CDR3 has 17 residues. The CDR3 coding sequence is TGTGCCAGCAGTCAACGGGGGGTAATCTCTGGGGCCAACGTCCTGACTTTC. The encoded protein is CASSQRGVISGANVLTF.

The gene calls are TRBV30 and TRBJ1-6; 10 nucleotides agree with TRBD1. Trimming removed 7 bases from V and 9 bases from J; junction bases left unmatched: 6. Looked up from germline, CDR1 is GTSNPN and CDR2 is SVGIG (reference sequence). The CDR3 contains 13 residues. CDR3 region: CALTGQGSSPLHF. DNA for the CDR3: TGTGCCTTAACGGGACAGGGGAGTTCACCCCTCCACTTT.

The chain carries TRBV7-2 and TRBJ1-2, with 7 bases that match TRBD1. V dropped 5 bases and J dropped 6; count of bases not matched to a gene: 9. This CDR3 is built from 14 residues. Germline V gene lookup returns CDR1 SGHTA and CDR2 FQGNSA. The CDR3 DNA sequence: TGTGCCAGCAGCAGTCGACAGGGCCGCGATGGCTACACCTTC. This gives the protein CASSSRQGRDGYTF.

The chain is built from TRBV28 and TRBJ1-1; TRBD1 might be the D (6 bases). V dropped 6 bases and J dropped 2 bases, with 13 bases sitting between them. Germline V gives CDR1 MDHEN, CDR2 SYDVKM. The CDR3 extends over 14 amino acids. The CDR3 loop is CASRTAGGNTEAFF. In nucleotides, the CDR3 is TGTGCCAGCAGGACCGCGGGGGGCAACACTGAAGCTTTCTTT.

This sequence joins TRBV3-1 (or the pseudogene TRBV3-2) and TRBJ1-5; D call uncertain. This CDR3 contains 14 residues. Trimming stripped 4 bases from V and 2 bases from J, with 9 bases between. Per the germline V gene, CDR1 is LGHDT and CDR2 is YNNKEL (reference sequence). CDR3 in DNA: TGTGCCAGCAGCCCCGACTTGGGCAATCAGCCCCAGCATTTT. Translated, it gives CASSPDLGNQPQHF.

This CDR3 is CASSYSGGGDTIYF. CDR3 coding DNA: TGTGCCAGCAGTTACAGCGGGGGTGGTGACACCATATATTTT. The chain uses TRBV6-5 and TRBJ1-3; TRBD1 is a possible D gene (5 bases). The length of the CDR3 is 14 residues. V lost 2 bases and J 8 bases, leaving 13 bases between the germline ends. Per the germline V gene, CDR1 is MNHEY and CDR2 is SVGAGI.

The V call is TRBV24-1, the J call TRBJ2-5; maybe TRBD1 (5 bases). Germline CDR1 is KGHDR and CDR2 is SFDVKD. Trimming removed 2 bases from V and 5 bases from J, with 14 bases in between. The length of the CDR3 is 15 residues. Here the CDR3 DNA reads TGTGCCACCAGTGATTCACAAGACTGGGGCGAGACCCAGTACTTC. This translates into CATSDSQDWGETQYF.

V and J are TRBV6-5 and TRBJ1-6; 9 positions agree with TRBD1. J gave up 9 bases and V 10 bases, and 7 bases lay outside the gene matches. The CDR3 has 13 amino acids. Germline CDR1 reads MNHEY; CDR2 reads SVGAGI. The CDR3, as DNA: TGTGCCACGAAGGACAGGGGCGGTTCACCCCTCCACTTT. This gives the protein CATKDRGGSPLHF.

On this clone itself: Other DNA sequences of this sample code for an identical CDR3. The CDR3: CASSSRTGVNQPQHF. In DNA form, the CDR3 reads TGTGCCAGCAGCTCCCGGACAGGGGTGAATCAGCCCCAGCATTTT. The rearrangement uses TRBV7-2 and TRBJ1-5; TRBD1 matches at 9 bases. Germline V gene sequence: CDR1 SGHTA, CDR2 FQGNSA. V lost 4 bases, J lost 4 bases, and 5 bases stayed unmatched. The CDR3 spans 15 residues.

This clone has just one count. The rearrangement links TRBV6-1 to TRBJ1-1; 8 nucleotides match TRBD1. Germline values: CDR1 MNHNS, CDR2 SASEGT. J was trimmed by 3 bases and V by 3 bases; bases with no gene match: 3. This CDR3 comprises 14 residues. CDR3 in DNA: TGTGCCAGCAGTGAGTCAGGGGGCTACACTGAAGCTTTCTTT. This translates into CASSESGGYTEAFF.

The V gene is TRBV6-5, the J gene TRBJ1-2, with D unresolved. The CDR3 spans 15 residues. Deletions cut 0 bases from V and 4 bases from J, with 12 bases between. Germline loops: CDR1 MNHEY, CDR2 SVGAGI. DNA of the CDR3: TGTGCCAGCAGTTACTCGACGGTCCCGGGCTATGGCTACACCTTC. It translates to CASSYSTVPGYGYTF.

V and J are TRBV5-6 and TRBJ1-6; 7 positions match TRBD1. The germline gives CDR1 SGHDT, CDR2 YYEEEE. With 4 bases clipped from V and 9 bases from J, the junction kept 13 bases outside the gene matches. The CDR3 length is 16 residues. The CDR3 sequence: CASSRIQGKGGSPLHF. CDR3 sequence (DNA): TGTGCCAGCAGCCGTATACAGGGGAAGGGAGGTTCACCCCTCCACTTT.

This chain joins TRBV18 and TRBJ1-4, with D possibly TRBD1 on 6 matching bases. The CDR3 consists of 15 residues. V was pared by 3 bases and J by 3 bases, with 11 bases between. Germline V gene data show CDR1 as KGHSH and CDR2 as LQKENI. Here the CDR3 reads CASSPSGGPNEKLFF. CDR3 DNA sequence: TGTGCCAGCTCACCGTCGGGGGGCCCTAATGAAAAACTGTTTTTT.

The chain carries TRBV12-3 or TRBV12-4 and TRBJ2-2; D not resolved. CDR3 length equals 13 residues. V was cut by 6 bases and J by 3 bases, with 8 bases left in between. This CDR3 reads CASSPPYTGELFF. The DNA for the CDR3 is TGTGCCAGCAGCCCCCCGTACACCGGGGAGCTGTTTTTT.

This rearrangement joins TRBV7-2 to TRBJ1-1; D gene uncertain. The CDR3 spans 14 residues. Germline V gives CDR1 SGHTA, CDR2 FQGNSA. With 5 bases removed from V and 4 bases from J, the gap between germline ends came to 14 bases. The CDR3 reads CASSLVWPGTEAFF. The CDR3 nucleotides are TGTGCCAGCAGCCTCGTCTGGCCGGGCACTGAAGCTTTCTTT.

The chain joins TRBV6-5 to TRBJ1-2; TRBD1 agrees at 10 bases. The CDR3 loop spans 15 amino acids. The V and J ends lost 6 bases and 7 bases, in that order; junction bases with no gene match: 11. Germline CDR1 and CDR2: MNHEY and SVGAGI. The CDR3 protein is CASSRPGQGTGGYTF. The CDR3 DNA is TGTGCCAGCAGCCGACCGGGACAGGGGACAGGTGGCTACACCTTC.

V usage is TRBV9 and J usage is TRBJ1-3, with D possibly being TRBD1 (5 bases). The germline gives CDR1 SGDLS, CDR2 YYNGEE. Deletions cut 0 bases from V and 4 bases from J, with 8 bases between. This CDR3 has 14 amino acids. CDR3 loop: CASSVETAGNTIYF. As DNA, the CDR3 is TGTGCCAGCAGCGTAGAGACAGCAGGAAACACCATATATTTT.

The gene calls are TRBV10-3 and TRBJ2-1; 8 bases align to TRBD1. V trimming: 11 bases; J trimming: 8 bases; junction bases outside the gene matches: 8. From germline, CDR1 is ENHRY and CDR2 SYGVKD. CDR3 length: 12 residues. In DNA, the CDR3 is TGTGCCTCCGACAGGGGAGGCGATGAGCAGTTCTTC. Amino acid sequence: CASDRGGDEQFF.

The chain combines TRBV2 with TRBJ2-5, with 10 bases aligning to TRBD1. Germline-derived CDR1 and CDR2 are SNHLY and FYNNEI. With V trimmed by 2 bases and J by 1 base, 7 bases remained unmatched. This CDR3 has 17 amino acids. The CDR3 DNA reads TGTGCCAGCAGTGAAATCTCGGGGACAGGGGCCCAAGAGACCCAGTACTTC. Amino acid sequence: CASSEISGTGAQETQYF.

J is TRBJ1-2 and V is TRBV6-5, with 10 bases lining up with TRBD1. Germline loops: CDR1 MNHEY, CDR2 SVGAGI. Trimming at V came to 1 base and at J to 7 bases, leaving 6 bases not matched to a gene. The CDR3 is 15 residues long. The CDR3 reads CASSYYDRGRGGYTF. CDR3 in DNA: TGTGCCAGCAGTTACTACGACAGGGGGCGGGGTGGCTACACCTTC.

The J gene is TRBJ2-7, the V gene TRBV14; 8 bases fit TRBD1. The CDR3 is 14 residues long. CDR1 and CDR2 from the germline V gene are SGHDN and FVKESK. Trimming took 3 bases from V and 11 from J; bases not matched to a gene: 12. The chain's CDR3 is CASSQQGQGDPKYF. The CDR3 bases are TGTGCCAGCAGCCAGCAAGGACAGGGAGATCCGAAGTACTTC.

The chain has TRBV2 and TRBJ1-4; weak D call: TRBD1 (5 bases). V was trimmed by 6 bases and J by 3 bases, leaving 11 bases between them. This CDR3 spans 14 amino acids. Germline assignment: CDR1 SNHLY and CDR2 FYNNEI. CDR3: CASRKTGANEKLFF. The CDR3 bases are TGTGCCAGCAGAAAAACAGGAGCTAATGAAAAACTGTTTTTT.

The chain uses TRBV5-6 and TRBJ1-3; 8 bases agree with TRBD1. This CDR3 has 16 amino acids. Germline V gene data show CDR1 as SGHDT and CDR2 as YYEEEE. The junction had 4 bases not matched to a gene; V was cut back by 1 base and J by 1 base. The CDR3 sequence is CASSLKRTGSGNTIYF. Written as DNA, the CDR3 is TGTGCCAGCAGCTTGAAGAGGACAGGGTCTGGAAACACCATATATTTT.

The chain links TRBV19 to TRBJ2-5; 8 nucleotides align to TRBD1. Unmatched junction bases numbered 10, after V lost 6 bases and J lost 4 bases. Looked up from germline, CDR1 is LNHDA and CDR2 is SQIVND (reference sequence). This CDR3 has 15 amino acids. The CDR3 protein is CASSLRGRRGETQYF. DNA of the CDR3: TGTGCCAGTAGCCTCAGGGGGCGGCGAGGAGAGACCCAGTACTTC. The full variable domain, rest sourced from reference TRBV19 and TRBJ2-5, is DGGITQSPKYLFRKEGQNVTLSCEQNLNHDAMYWYRQDPGQGLRLIYYSQIVNDFQKGDIAEGYSVSREKKESFPLTVTSAQKNPTAFYLCASSLRGRRGETQYFGPGTRLLVL.

The chain links TRBV7-2 to TRBJ2-1; 7 bases match TRBD1. The CDR3 runs 13 residues. V trimming: 0 bases; J trimming: 10 bases; junction bases outside the gene matches: 3. The germline gives CDR1 SGHTA, CDR2 FQGNSA. The CDR3 spells CASSLAGQREQFF. For the CDR3, the DNA is TGTGCCAGCAGCTTAGCGGGACAGAGGGAGCAGTTCTTC.

The CDR3 loop is CASSLLRGSTDTQYF. Here the CDR3 DNA reads TGTGCCAGCAGCTTATTGCGTGGTAGCACAGATACGCAGTATTTT. V usage is TRBV11-2 and J usage is TRBJ2-3, with D unclear. V was clipped by 2 bases and J by 0 bases, with 9 bases between them. The CDR3 runs to 15 residues. The V gene's germline CDR1 is SGHAT and CDR2 FQNNGV.

The chain joins TRBV11-2 to TRBJ1-1, with a tentative D call TRBD1 (6 bases). The germline gives CDR1 SGHAT, CDR2 FQNNGV. V lost 3 bases, J lost 3 bases, and 20 bases lay in between. CDR3 length: 17 residues. In DNA, the CDR3 is TGTGCCAGCAGCTTGTCTACAGGGTTAGGGGAGCACACTGAAGCTTTCTTT. As protein: CASSLSTGLGEHTEAFF.

This clone was recorded once. The chain uses TRBV11-2 and TRBJ1-4; tentative D call: TRBD1 (6 bases). The CDR3 consists of 15 residues. V was cut by 0 bases and J by 5 bases, with 10 bases left in between. Germline V gene lookup returns CDR1 SGHAT and CDR2 FQNNGV. The CDR3 is CASSLDIQGNEKLFF. In DNA form, the CDR3 reads TGTGCCAGCAGCTTAGATATTCAGGGGAATGAAAAACTGTTTTTT.